This T cell receptor beta chain originates from a study of early T cells in non-severe SARS-CoV-2 infection. About the research overall: Sequencing input comprised bulk RNA from unsorted whole blood; chain pairing was not available.

Unique molecular identifiers (one per individual cDNA molecule) were attached. In TCRdb, the 5' RACE reads were re-called with MiXCR into one record per CDR3 protein. The repertoire holds around 49,000 distinct CDR3 sequences, with approximately 10% as singletons. The ends were cut back, 1 base at V and 0 bases at J, with 11 bases in the middle. This CDR3 spans 16 amino acids. Looked up from germline, CDR1 is MNHEY and CDR2 is SMNVEV (reference sequence). Overall study results and limits: Private and CD4 specificities were missed by VDJdb matching, which favored anti-spike CD8 responses.

Turning to this clonotype: Its antigen is unknown.

The sequenced material came from whole blood. The V call is TRBV27, the J call TRBJ2-3; D is uncertain. This receptor was identified in an adult who was a healthcare worker with PCR-confirmed SARS-CoV-2 infection or an uninfected control (not recorded which). DNA of the CDR3: TGTGCCAGCAGTTTATGGCTACCCCATAGCACAGATACGCAGTATTTT. This encodes CASSLWLPHSTDTQYF.